One and the same sample provided the 20 T cell receptor beta chains below, sequenced in a study of OX40 agonist ivuxolimab in advanced cancers. Only in-frame clones appear in the TCRdb table, and some are missing; sequencing was by immunoSEQ multiplex PCR. The sample lists some 11,000 clones; more than 75% were seen once. Sequencing used CD4+ or CD8+ T cells sorted from blood, obtained in a trial of the OX40 agonist ivuxolimab. The receptors stem from an adult with an advanced solid tumor such as melanoma, head and neck, liver or kidney cancer.

The CDR3 DNA sequence: TGTGCCAGCAGCTCCGGACAGGGGACGGCCTACGAGCAGTACTTC. Translation gives CASSSGQGTAYEQYF. V and J are TRBV11-2 and TRBJ2-7, with 9 bases aligning to TRBD1. Trimming removed 4 bases from V and 2 bases from J; junction bases left unmatched: 6. The germline gives CDR1 SGHAT, CDR2 FQNNGV. The CDR3 length is 15 residues. Full variable domain (remainder filled in from reference TRBV11-2 and TRBJ2-7): EAGVAQSPRYKIIEKRQSVAFWCNPISGHATLYWYQQILGQGPKLLIQFQNNGVVDDSQLPKDRFSAERLKGVDSTLKIQPAKLEDSAVYLCASSSGQGTAYEQYFGPGTRLTVT.

The chain combines TRBV28 with TRBJ2-1; 8 nucleotides line up with TRBD2. The germline gives CDR1 MDHEN, CDR2 SYDVKM. With V trimmed by 3 bases and J by 0 bases, 7 bases remained unmatched. The CDR3 consists of 17 residues. The CDR3 coding sequence is TGTGCCAGCAGTTTCTACCTGAGCGGGAGCTCCTACAATGAGCAGTTCTTC. Its protein product is CASSFYLSGSSYNEQFF.

This rearrangement joins TRBV6-1 to TRBJ2-7; TRBD2 agrees at 7 bases. Germline CDR1 is MNHNS and CDR2 is SASEGT. This CDR3 has 15 amino acids. The J segment lost 1 base and the V segment lost 3 bases, leaving 6 bases of the junction unmatched. CDR3 sequence reads: CASSEESSGSYEQYF. CDR3 DNA: TGTGCCAGCAGTGAGGAGTCTAGCGGTTCCTACGAGCAGTACTTC.

J is TRBJ2-7 and V is TRBV5-4; D is perhaps TRBD2 (5 bases). Germline-derived CDR1 and CDR2 are SGHNT and YYREEE (reference sequence). The CDR3 is 15 amino acids. The V end lost 7 bases, the J end lost 0 bases, and 17 bases lay between the germline ends. The CDR3 loop reads CASESWGESSYEQYF. DNA of the CDR3: TGTGCCAGCGAGTCATGGGGAGAGAGCTCCTACGAGCAGTACTTC.

The chain has TRBV5-1 and TRBJ2-7, with 13 positions matching TRBD2. The ends lost 5 bases at V and 4 bases at J; junction bases unmatched: 3. The CDR3 consists of 14 residues. In germline, CDR1 is SGHRS, CDR2 YFSETQ. The CDR3 is CASRTGLAGYEQYF. CDR3 coding DNA: TGCGCCAGCAGAACGGGACTAGCGGGATACGAGCAGTACTTC.

Note on this clone: The sample has other DNA sequences that encode this CDR3 too. This chain connects TRBV5-6 to TRBJ2-7; D gene unclear. With 4 bases removed from V and 1 base from J, the gap between germline ends came to 6 bases. Per germline, CDR1 SGHDT and CDR2 YYEEEE. CDR3 size: 12 residues. CDR3 loop: CASSLTSYEQYF. The DNA of the CDR3 is TGTGCCAGCAGCCTAACATCCTACGAGCAGTACTTC.

The sample holds one count of this clone. The gene calls are TRBV27 and TRBJ2-7, with TRBD1 matching 7 bases. This CDR3 is 15 amino acids long. The J segment lost 0 bases and the V segment lost 2 bases, leaving 4 bases of the junction unmatched. Germline values: CDR1 MNHEY, CDR2 SMNVEV (reference sequence). This CDR3 is CASSLKGASSYEQYF. CDR3 DNA sequence: TGTGCCAGCAGTTTAAAGGGGGCTTCCTCCTACGAGCAGTACTTC.

The CDR3, as DNA: TGTGCCAGCAGCGTGGGAGACTACAATGAGCAGTTCTTC. Translated, it gives CASSVGDYNEQFF. V and J are TRBV9 and TRBJ2-1, with D tentatively TRBD2 (5 bases). This CDR3 region has 13 residues. Looked up from germline, CDR1 is SGDLS and CDR2 is YYNGEE. V was pared by 2 bases and J by 3 bases, with 6 bases between.

This clone was observed a few times. The chain couples TRBV13 to TRBJ2-5, with TRBD2 identical over 9 bases. The V gene's germline CDR1 is PRHDT and CDR2 FYEKMQ (reference sequence). V was clipped by 5 bases and J by 4 bases; unmatched bases: 11. There are 16 residues in the CDR3. This CDR3 reads CASSPERVSGRETQYF. CDR3 nucleotides: TGTGCCAGCAGCCCAGAAAGGGTTAGCGGGAGAGAGACCCAGTACTTC.

This chain joins TRBV27 and TRBJ2-3; D is undetermined. The CDR3 is 12 amino acids. CDR1 MNHEY and CDR2 SMNVEV come from the germline V gene (reference sequence). Trimming removed 2 bases at V and 6 bases at J, with 6 bases between. The CDR3 DNA sequence: TGTGCCAGCAGTTTAGCTTTGGATACGCAGTATTTT. This sequence encodes CASSLALDTQYF.

This clone was counted a few times. The rearrangement links TRBV28 to TRBJ2-4; D is unclear. This CDR3 spans 11 amino acids. Between the trimmed V and J ends, which lost 3 bases and 6 bases, there was a span of 3 bases. CDR1 and CDR2 from the germline V gene are MDHEN and SYDVKM. Here the CDR3 reads CASSFINIQYF. The CDR3 nucleotides are TGTGCCAGCAGTTTCATAAACATTCAGTACTTC.

The chain couples TRBV4-3 to TRBJ2-3, with D perhaps matching TRBD1 (5 bases). From germline, CDR1 is LGHNA and CDR2 YSLEER. This CDR3 region has 15 residues. Trimming took off 1 base at V and 0 bases at J, with 8 bases between the two ends. The CDR3 bases are TGCGCCAGCAGCCAAGCCAGGGTTAGCACAGATACGCAGTATTTT. Its protein is CASSQARVSTDTQYF.

A remark on this clone: Compared with germline, one end of the junction differs, possibly owing to a read error. The genes are TRBV7-7 and TRBJ2-1; 8 bases align to TRBD1. Germline lookup yields CDR1 SSHAT and CDR2 FNYEAQ (reference sequence). This CDR3 is built from 16 residues. The CDR3 DNA reads TGTGCTAGCAGCCCAACGGTACAGGGGGGCTACAATGGGCAGTTCTTC. It translates to CASSPTVQGGYNGQFF.

The chain links TRBV5-4 to TRBJ1-2; 8 bases fit TRBD1. The CDR3 is made up of 15 amino acids. CDR1 SGHNT and CDR2 YYREEE come from the germline V gene (reference sequence). V was pared by 4 bases and J by 4 bases, with 9 bases of the junction left unmatched. The CDR3 spells CASSVDRGRGYGYTF. Here the CDR3 DNA reads TGTGCCAGCAGCGTCGACAGGGGACGTGGCTATGGCTACACCTTC. Together with reference TRBV5-4 and TRBJ1-2, the CDR3 gives the full variable domain: ETGVTQSPTHLIKTRGQQVTLRCSSQSGHNTVSWYQQALGQGPQFIFQYYREEENGRGNFPPRFSGLQFPNYSSELNVNALELDDSALYLCASSVDRGRGYGYTFGSGTRLTVV.

The chain carries TRBV27 and TRBJ2-4, with 9 bases matching TRBD2. The CDR3 is 16 amino acids. Looked up from germline, CDR1 is MNHEY and CDR2 is SMNVEV (reference sequence). The V segment lost 2 bases and the J segment 4 bases; nucleotides outside the gene matches: 6. The CDR3, as DNA: TGTGCCAGCAGTTTAATTAGCGGGAGTGGGAAAAACATTCAGTACTTC. Its protein is CASSLISGSGKNIQYF.

The chain couples TRBV7-9 to TRBJ1-4; maybe TRBD1 (5 bases). This CDR3 is built from 15 residues. Per the germline V gene, CDR1 is SEHNR and CDR2 is FQNEAQ (reference sequence). The ends were cut back, 5 bases at V and 7 bases at J, with 17 bases in the middle. Here the CDR3 reads CASSPPGTATEKLFF. In nucleotides, the CDR3 is TGTGCCAGCAGCCCCCCCGGGACCGCCACTGAAAAACTGTTTTTT.

This rearrangement joins TRBV7-9 to TRBJ2-6; D not certain. Trimming removed 6 bases at V and 0 bases at J, with 9 bases between. The CDR3 is made up of 15 amino acids. Germline CDR1 reads SEHNR; CDR2 reads FQNEAQ (reference sequence). CDR3 sequence (DNA): TGTGCCAGCAGGGGGTTTTCCTCTGGGGCCAACGTCCTGACTTTC. Translated: CASRGFSSGANVLTF. Supplemented by reference TRBV7-9 and TRBJ2-6, the full variable domain reads DTGVSQNPRHKITKRGQNVTFRCDPISEHNRLYWYRQTLGQGPEFLTYFQNEAQLEKSRLLSDRFSAERPKGSFSTLEIQRTEQGDSAMYLCASRGFSSGANVLTFGAGSRLTVL.

The chain joins TRBV28 to TRBJ1-1; weak D call: TRBD1 (6 bases). Germline V CDR1 and CDR2: MDHEN, SYDVKM. Trimming pared 5 bases from V and 3 bases from J, leaving 10 bases between. This CDR3 region has 13 residues. The CDR3 here is CASSRGWDTEAFF. CDR3 bases: TGTGCCAGCAGTAGGGGGTGGGACACTGAAGCTTTCTTT. Full variable domain (remainder filled in from reference TRBV28 and TRBJ1-1): DVKVTQSSRYLVKRTGEKVFLECVQDMDHENMFWYRQDPGLGLRLIYFSYDVKMKEKGDIPEGYSVSREKKERFSLILESASTNQTSMYLCASSRGWDTEAFFGQGTRLTVV.

The chain links TRBV7-2 to TRBJ2-3, with TRBD2 matching 12 bases. Germline V gene sequence: CDR1 SGHTA, CDR2 FQGNSA. With 5 bases clipped from V and 0 bases from J, the junction kept 6 bases outside the gene matches. The CDR3 length is 17 residues. The CDR3 DNA sequence: TGTGCCAGCAGCCCCGGGACTAGCGGGTTTAGCACAGATACGCAGTATTTT. The encoded protein is CASSPGTSGFSTDTQYF.

The chain joins TRBV6-4 to TRBJ2-3; 9 positions agree with TRBD2. V was clipped by 5 bases and J by 0 bases; unmatched bases: 0. The CDR3 length is 14 residues. Germline assignment: CDR1 MRHNA and CDR2 SNTAGT. This CDR3 reads CASSTSGSTDTQYF. The CDR3 DNA sequence: TGTGCCAGCAGTACTAGCGGGAGCACAGATACGCAGTATTTT.